These 5 T cell receptor beta chains came from one sample sequenced in a study of blood T cell repertoires in COVID-19. Measured with immunoSEQ multiplex PCR; TCRdb has only the in-frame clones, and not every one. This table holds roughly 250,000 clones, 87% found once. The sample was PBMCs or T cells enriched from blood (not recorded which). All receptors derive from a woman in her 30s with acute COVID-19.

V is TRBV2 and J is TRBJ2-3, with 7 bases matching TRBD1. Germline CDR1 is SNHLY and CDR2 is FYNNEI. This CDR3 is 15 amino acids long. Trimming took 4 bases from V and 3 from J; bases not matched to a gene: 7. CDR3 loop: CASSGTGWGTDTQYF. Written as DNA, the CDR3 is TGTGCCAGCAGTGGGACAGGTTGGGGTACAGATACGCAGTATTTT.

This clone appeared once. CDR3 sequence (DNA): TGTGCCAGTAGTCCGAGACAGGAGACTAATGAAAAACTGTTTTTT. It is translated as CASSPRQETNEKLFF. The gene calls are TRBV19 and TRBJ1-4; possible D gene TRBD1, 6 bases. This CDR3 comprises 15 residues. Trimming took 5 bases from V and 2 from J, leaving 12 bases between them. The germline V gene encodes CDR1 LNHDA and CDR2 SQIVND (reference sequence).

The chain couples TRBV2 to TRBJ2-7, with TRBD2 matching over 7 bases. After removal of 6 bases from V and 6 bases from J, the junction contained 11 bases not matched to a gene. The CDR3 loop spans 14 amino acids. Germline lookup yields CDR1 SNHLY and CDR2 FYNNEI. The CDR3: CASRKGGGGLEQYF. The CDR3 DNA sequence: TGTGCCAGCAGGAAAGGCGGGGGTGGTCTCGAGCAGTACTTC.

The chain joins TRBV19 to TRBJ1-5; tentatively, D is TRBD1 (5 bases). The CDR3 sequence is 14 residues long. V lost 1 base and J lost 7, with 11 bases in between. The germline gives CDR1 LNHDA, CDR2 SQIVND (reference sequence). The CDR3 nucleotides read TGTGCCAGTAGTATAGGTCCAGGGAACCAGCCCCAGCATTTT. This sequence encodes CASSIGPGNQPQHF.

This clone was observed a few times. The gene calls are TRBV5-1 and TRBJ1-3, with a weak D call TRBD1 (6 bases). Trimming removed 0 bases from V and 7 bases from J, with 17 bases in between. CDR1 is SGHRS and CDR2 is YFSETQ in the germline V gene. The CDR3 runs to 16 residues. This chain's CDR3 is CASSLGTAREGNTIYF. The DNA for the CDR3 is TGCGCCAGCAGCTTGGGGACAGCCCGAGAGGGGAACACCATATATTTT. The full variable domain, completed using reference TRBV5-1 and TRBJ1-3, is KAGVTQTPRYLIKTRGQQVTLSCSPISGHRSVSWYQQTPGQGLQFLFEYFSETQRNKGNFPGRFSGRQFSNSRSEMNVSTLELGDSALYLCASSLGTAREGNTIYFGEGSWLTVV.